The 29 T cell receptor beta chains below come from one sample, sequenced in a study of cytomegalovirus exposure and HLA in healthy donors. In the PCR, 60 Vbeta and 13 Jbeta primers were used. This table comes from immunoSEQ multiplex PCR, and its TCRdb copy is limited to in-frame clones, with some not included. The table records 120,000 to 150,000 clones, 79% of them present only once. Sequencing input: PBMCs. These receptors were obtained from a woman aged 35 to 49 in good health and CMV-seropositive.

The chain carries TRBV30 and TRBJ2-7, with D perhaps TRBD2 (6 bases). Trimming removed 5 bases from V and 2 bases from J, with 13 bases in between. Germline-derived CDR1 and CDR2 are GTSNPN and SVGIG (reference sequence). CDR3 size: 13 residues. The CDR3 reads CAWGTWLTYEQYF. In DNA form, the CDR3 reads TGTGCCTGGGGGACTTGGCTCACCTACGAGCAGTACTTC. Full variable domain (outside the CDR3, taken from reference TRBV30 and TRBJ2-7): SQTIHQWPATLVQPVGSPLSLECTVEGTSNPNLYWYRQAAGRGLQLLFYSVGIGQISSEVPQNLSASRPQDRQFILSSKKLLLSDSGFYLCAWGTWLTYEQYFGPGTRLTVT.

This clone is a singleton in its sample. A read error may account for a junction end that differs from germline. This chain links TRBV7-9 with TRBJ1-5, with D unclear. Germline loops: CDR1 SEHNR, CDR2 FQNEAQ (reference sequence). The CDR3 totals 17 residues. DNA for the CDR3: TGTTCCAGCAGCTTAGCCTTGGCCGGCGGGTTCAATCAGCCCCAGCATTTT. Protein sequence: CSSSLALAGGFNQPQHF.

The genes are TRBV7-9 and TRBJ2-2, with 7 bases that match TRBD1. The CDR3 has 15 residues. Germline V gene lookup returns CDR1 SEHNR and CDR2 FQNEAQ (reference sequence). Unmatched junction bases numbered 9, after V lost 4 bases and J lost 7 bases. In DNA, the CDR3 is TGTGCCAGCAGCTCCGGGACAGCAGCCGGCGGGGAGCTGTTTTTT. This sequence encodes CASSSGTAAGGELFF.

This chain joins TRBV2 and TRBJ2-1; D is possibly TRBD2 (6 bases). Germline CDR1 is SNHLY and CDR2 is FYNNEI. Trimming removed 4 bases at V and 7 bases at J, with 14 bases between. This CDR3 region has 14 residues. CDR3 loop: CASSGIGTLNEQFF. CDR3 in DNA: TGTGCCAGCAGTGGAATAGGGACTCTTAATGAGCAGTTCTTC.

The gene calls are TRBV29-1 and TRBJ1-4; 7 bases match TRBD1. V lost 5 bases, J lost 8 bases, and 11 bases stayed unmatched. The germline V gene has CDR1 SQVTM and CDR2 ANQGSEA. The CDR3 has 14 amino acids. CDR3 protein: CSVTMTGTGEKLFF. DNA of the CDR3: TGCAGCGTTACCATGACAGGGACGGGAGAAAAACTGTTTTTT.

The rearrangement joins TRBV5-1 to TRBJ1-6; D uncertain. The V end lost 0 bases, the J end lost 7 bases, and 11 bases lay between the germline ends. In germline, CDR1 is SGHRS, CDR2 YFSETQ. The CDR3 has 15 amino acids. CDR3 sequence: CASSLDIPRNSPLHF. For the CDR3, the DNA is TGCGCCAGCAGCTTGGACATTCCTAGGAATTCACCCCTCCACTTT. Drawing the rest from reference TRBV5-1 and TRBJ1-6, the complete variable domain is KAGVTQTPRYLIKTRGQQVTLSCSPISGHRSVSWYQQTPGQGLQFLFEYFSETQRNKGNFPGRFSGRQFSNSRSEMNVSTLELGDSALYLCASSLDIPRNSPLHFGNGTRLTVT.

With respect to this clone: Its ends do not fully match the called genes, so a read error is possible. The chain recombines TRBV9 with TRBJ2-1; possibly TRBD2 for D (5 bases). Germline loops: CDR1 SGDLS, CDR2 YYNGEE. The CDR3 has 15 amino acids. The CDR3 region has the DNA TGTGCCAGCAGCAGAGGACTGGGTCCCTACGATGAGCAGTTCTTC. Protein: CASSRGLGPYDEQFF. Full variable domain (remainder filled in from reference TRBV9 and TRBJ2-1): DSGVTQTPKHLITATGQRVTLRCSPRSGDLSVYWYQQSLDQGLQFLIQYYNGEERAKGNILERFSAQQFPDLHSELNLSSLELGDSALYFCASSRGLGPYDEQFFGPGTRLTVL.

The chain links TRBV5-1 to TRBJ2-2; 10 nucleotides agree with TRBD2. Looked up from germline, CDR1 is SGHRS and CDR2 is YFSETQ. J was trimmed by 5 bases and V by 4 bases; bases with no gene match: 11. This CDR3 has 17 amino acids. The CDR3 sequence is CASSPTGLAAHTGELFF. As DNA, the CDR3 is TGCGCCAGCAGCCCTACTGGACTAGCGGCTCATACCGGGGAGCTGTTTTTT. Complete variable domain (other parts from reference TRBV5-1 and TRBJ2-2): KAGVTQTPRYLIKTRGQQVTLSCSPISGHRSVSWYQQTPGQGLQFLFEYFSETQRNKGNFPGRFSGRQFSNSRSEMNVSTLELGDSALYLCASSPTGLAAHTGELFFGEGSRLTVL.

V and J are TRBV6-1 and TRBJ2-1, with a tentative D call TRBD1 (8 bases). Per the germline V gene, CDR1 is MNHNS and CDR2 is SASEGT. V dropped 2 bases and J dropped 4 bases, with 15 bases sitting between them. This CDR3 is 16 amino acids long. CDR3: CASSEIIQGGYNEQFF. CDR3 nucleotides: TGTGCCAGCAGTGAAATAATACAGGGGGGGTACAATGAGCAGTTCTTC.

The chain joins TRBV5-1 to TRBJ2-7; weak D call: TRBD1 (6 bases). V was trimmed by 4 bases and J by 1 base, leaving 12 bases between them. In germline, CDR1 is SGHRS, CDR2 YFSETQ. The CDR3 loop spans 14 amino acids. CDR3 bases: TGCGCCAGCAGCGTCACAGGGAATTCCTACGAGCAGTACTTC. Translated: CASSVTGNSYEQYF.

The chain has TRBV11-2 and TRBJ1-1; D perhaps matches TRBD1 (5 bases). With 1 base removed from V and 0 bases from J, the gap between germline ends came to 12 bases. The CDR3 extends over 16 amino acids. Germline CDR1 is SGHAT and CDR2 is FQNNGV. The CDR3 coding sequence is TGTGCCAGCAGCTTAGGGGGTGGCAGGGTGAACACTGAAGCTTTCTTT. This gives the protein CASSLGGGRVNTEAFF.

This clone turned up a few times. The J gene is TRBJ1-1, the V gene TRBV10-3; D possibly corresponds to TRBD1 (5 bases). From germline, CDR1 is ENHRY and CDR2 SYGVKD. The ends were cut back, 2 bases at V and 1 base at J, with 8 bases in the middle. The CDR3 is 14 residues long. The CDR3, as DNA: TGTGCCATCAGTGAGCCCAGGGAGAACACTGAAGCTTTCTTT. Amino acid sequence: CAISEPRENTEAFF.

The chain has TRBV7-3 and TRBJ2-1; 13 bases map to TRBD2. The CDR3 covers 18 residues. Germline values: CDR1 SGHTA, CDR2 FQGTGA. Unmatched junction bases numbered 7, after V lost 2 bases and J lost 3 bases. The chain's CDR3 is CASSLVGTSGARYNEQFF. Here the CDR3 DNA reads TGTGCCAGCAGCTTAGTAGGGACTAGCGGGGCTCGCTACAATGAGCAGTTCTTC.

The rearrangement uses TRBV13 and TRBJ1-1; no clear D. Germline V gene sequence: CDR1 PRHDT, CDR2 FYEKMQ (reference sequence). The V end lost 2 bases, the J end lost 1 base, and 8 bases lay between the germline ends. CDR3 length equals 14 residues. CDR3 coding DNA: TGTGCCAGCAGCTTACTCTTTTCGAACACTGAAGCTTTCTTT. Its translation: CASSLLFSNTEAFF.

This chain joins TRBV18 and TRBJ2-7; 8 nucleotides align to TRBD2. V was clipped by 3 bases and J by 4 bases; unmatched bases: 11. CDR1 and CDR2 (germline): KGHSH, LQKENI. The CDR3 consists of 16 residues. The CDR3 sequence is CASSPEMVAGFYEQYF. The CDR3 DNA reads as TGTGCCAGCTCACCCGAGATGGTAGCGGGGTTTTACGAGCAGTACTTC.

CDR3 in DNA: TGCAGCGTTGTCCCAGCGGGGGGCGAGCAGTACTTC. Residues: CSVVPAGGEQYF. V and J are TRBV29-1 and TRBJ2-7; TRBD2 matches 9 bases. Germline assignment: CDR1 SQVTM and CDR2 ANQGSEA. The trim removed 4 bases at V and 6 bases at J, leaving 4 bases unmatched. This CDR3 is 12 amino acids long.

V is TRBV28 and J is TRBJ1-1, with D maybe TRBD1 (5 bases). Germline CDR1 and CDR2: MDHEN and SYDVKM. Trimming cost V 5 bases and J 3 bases, with 10 bases left between them. The CDR3 covers 13 residues. Here the CDR3 reads CASSMGGDTEAFF. In DNA form, the CDR3 reads TGTGCCAGCAGTATGGGGGGGGACACTGAAGCTTTCTTT.

The chain has TRBV7-9 and TRBJ1-1; 10 nucleotides match TRBD1. The J segment lost 1 base and the V segment lost 1 base, leaving 6 bases of the junction unmatched. The CDR3 runs 17 residues. CDR1 and CDR2 (germline): SEHNR, FQNEAQ (reference sequence). DNA of the CDR3: TGTGCCAGCAGCTTAGACGACAGGGGGCCTTCGAACACTGAAGCTTTCTTT. Protein: CASSLDDRGPSNTEAFF.

This chain connects TRBV19 to TRBJ2-3; 9 bases agree with TRBD1. The CDR3 runs to 18 residues. J lost 0 bases, V lost 2 bases, and 9 bases had no gene match. Germline assignment: CDR1 LNHDA and CDR2 SQIVND (reference sequence). As DNA, the CDR3 is TGTGCCAGTAGTATATTAACAGGGGGCGGTTATAGCACAGATACGCAGTATTTT. It encodes CASSILTGGGYSTDTQYF. The complete variable domain, with remaining parts taken from reference TRBV19 and TRBJ2-3, reads DGGITQSPKYLFRKEGQNVTLSCEQNLNHDAMYWYRQDPGQGLRLIYYSQIVNDFQKGDIAEGYSVSREKKESFPLTVTSAQKNPTAFYLCASSILTGGGYSTDTQYFGPGTRLTVL.

This sequence joins TRBV6-1 and TRBJ1-2; TRBD1 might be the D (6 bases). The CDR3 covers 13 residues. V lost 6 bases and J 6 bases, leaving 14 bases between the germline ends. Germline V CDR1 and CDR2: MNHNS, SASEGT. In DNA, the CDR3 is TGTGCCAGCAGACGAACAGGGAGTGATGGCTACACCTTC. It codes for CASRRTGSDGYTF.

Concerning this clone itself: Other nucleotide sequences in the sample specify the same CDR3. V gene TRBV28 combines with J gene TRBJ2-7, with 9 bases that match TRBD2. The germline V gene has CDR1 MDHEN and CDR2 SYDVKM. V lost 2 bases, J lost 1 base, and 3 bases stayed unmatched. CDR3 length: 15 residues. The DNA for the CDR3 is TGTGCCAGCAGTTTAGGCGGGGGGGCTTCCTACGAGCAGTACTTC. Residues: CASSLGGGASYEQYF.

The chain carries TRBV5-4 and TRBJ1-4, with 8 bases aligning to TRBD1. Germline values: CDR1 SGHNT, CDR2 YYREEE (reference sequence). There are 15 residues in the CDR3. Trimming cost V 4 bases and J 4 bases; bases outside gene matches: 6. The CDR3 coding sequence is TGTGCCAGCAGCGACGACAGGGGAAGTAATGAAAAACTGTTTTTT. It yields the protein CASSDDRGSNEKLFF.

This clone has only one observation. This chain links TRBV7-7 with TRBJ1-1; no clear D gene. Trimming took 4 bases from V and 6 from J, leaving 12 bases between them. CDR3 length: 13 amino acids. Germline CDR1 SSHAT, CDR2 FNYEAQ (reference sequence). The DNA of the CDR3 is TGTGCCAGCAGCTCGACTGAGGGATCTGAAGCTTTCTTT. Its protein is CASSSTEGSEAFF.

The chain combines TRBV5-1 with TRBJ2-3; D is possibly TRBD1 (6 bases). V shed 4 bases and J shed 4 bases, with 13 bases lying between them. CDR3 size: 14 residues. Germline values: CDR1 SGHRS, CDR2 YFSETQ. CDR3 nucleotides: TGCGCCAGCAGCGCACGACAGGCGTCAGATACGCAGTATTTT. Translated, it gives CASSARQASDTQYF.

The chain uses TRBV30 and TRBJ1-5; weak D call: TRBD1 (6 bases). V was pared by 2 bases and J by 4 bases, with 27 bases between. CDR1 is GTSNPN and CDR2 is SVGIG in the germline V gene (reference sequence). This CDR3 has 19 amino acids. In DNA form, the CDR3 reads TGTGCCTGGAGTCCCAAAAGGATGGACGGGACAACGAATAATCAGCCCCAGCATTTT. Translated: CAWSPKRMDGTTNNQPQHF.

V usage is TRBV5-1 and J usage is TRBJ2-7; D might be TRBD1 (5 bases). The V and J ends lost 0 bases and 3 bases respectively, with 13 bases between them. The CDR3 is made up of 15 amino acids. The germline CDR1 and CDR2 sequences are SGHRS and YFSETQ. CDR3 nucleotides: TGCGCCAGCAGCTTGGGTACAGGCAGCAACTACGAGCAGTACTTC. It translates to CASSLGTGSNYEQYF. The variable domain in full, completed from reference TRBV5-1 and TRBJ2-7, reads KAGVTQTPRYLIKTRGQQVTLSCSPISGHRSVSWYQQTPGQGLQFLFEYFSETQRNKGNFPGRFSGRQFSNSRSEMNVSTLELGDSALYLCASSLGTGSNYEQYFGPGTRLTVT.

The CDR3 DNA is TGCGCCAGCAGCTTGGACGGTTATAATTCACCCCTCCACTTT. Translation gives CASSLDGYNSPLHF. The chain carries TRBV5-1 and TRBJ1-6; no clear D. CDR1 and CDR2 from the germline V gene are SGHRS and YFSETQ. The germline V and J ends were trimmed by 0 bases and 4 bases, with 5 bases remaining between them. The CDR3 sequence is 14 residues long.

The chain has TRBV5-1 and TRBJ1-2; TRBD1 agrees at 10 bases. The germline gives CDR1 SGHRS, CDR2 YFSETQ. CDR3 length: 14 residues. V was pared by 7 bases and J by 3 bases, with 6 bases of the junction left unmatched. The CDR3 coding sequence is TGCGCCAGCCACCGGGACAGGGGAGACTATGGCTACACCTTC. It encodes CASHRDRGDYGYTF.

This clone was seen a handful of times. The chain uses TRBV21-1 and TRBJ2-7; the table's D call, TRBD2, has no DNA check behind it. TRBV21-1 corresponds to a pseudogene. CDR3 length: 14 residues. CDR3 sequence: CASSKFKSSYEQYF. The CDR3 DNA sequence: TGTGCCAGCAGCAAATTCAAGAGCTCCTACGAGCAGTACTTC.